These T cell receptor beta chains were read from a single sample in a study of early stage breast cancer tumors. The protocol was immunoSEQ multiplex PCR, while the TCRdb copy is restricted to in-frame clones and leaves out a portion. This sample has about 72,000 clones; roughly three quarters occur once, and the top ten carry roughly 3.5%. The specimen sequenced was blood. These receptors originate from a person between 60 and 69 years old with breast cancer. Both conserved end residues are part of each CDR3. A D gene is named only where the DNA matches it firmly. Where a row states a size, it is once, few, many or the class of an expanded clone; other rows omit it.

v_gene	j_gene	d_gene	abundance	CDR3aa	CDR3nt
TRBV27	TRBJ2-2	TRBD2	NA	CASSQLAGRGELFF	TGTGCCAGCAGCCAACTAGCGGGAAGAGGGGAGCTGTTTTTT
TRBV19	TRBJ1-2	NA	NA	CASSMVRGDGYTF	TGTGCCAGTAGTATGGTGAGAGGGGATGGCTACACCTTC
TRBV15	TRBJ1-4	NA	once	CATSRDRGGNEEKLFF	TGTGCCACCAGCAGAGATAGGGGAGGGAATGAGGAAAAACTGTTTTTT
TRBV4-2	TRBJ2-7	NA	NA	CASSRLSDEQYF	TGTGCCAGCAGCCGATTGAGTGACGAGCAGTACTTC
TRBV5-1	TRBJ2-3	NA	once	CASSLVARSLADTQYF	TGCGCCAGCAGCTTGGTGGCTAGGTCCTTGGCAGATACGCAGTATTTT
TRBV15	TRBJ1-1	NA	NA	CATSRDFGSGTEAFF	TGTGCCACCAGCAGAGATTTTGGGTCCGGCACTGAAGCTTTCTTT
TRBV6-1	TRBJ2-7	NA	NA	CASSETGGPYEQYF	TGTGCCAGCAGCGAGACTGGGGGGCCCTACGAGCAGTACTTC
TRBV18	TRBJ1-1	NA	NA	CASSLWGPRYTEAFF	TGTGCCAGCTCACTATGGGGCCCGAGGTACACTGAAGCTTTCTTT
TRBV2	TRBJ1-4	NA	few	CASRATRKLFF	TGTGCCAGCAGAGCGACCCGAAAACTGTTTTTT
TRBV6-5	TRBJ2-5	TRBD2	NA	CATSRGGLETQYF	TGTGCCACCTCGCGGGGGGGTCTTGAGACCCAGTACTTC
TRBV5-8	TRBJ2-5	TRBD2	NA	CASSIGTSGKETQYF	TGTGCCAGCAGCATAGGGACTAGCGGGAAAGAGACCCAGTACTTC
TRBV19	TRBJ1-1	NA	NA	CASSFPRQVATEAFF	TGTGCCAGTAGTTTCCCCCGACAGGTGGCCACTGAAGCTTTCTTT
TRBV5-4	TRBJ2-3	NA	NA	CASSLWGVARNTQYF	TGTGCCAGCAGCTTGTGGGGCGTGGCGAGAAATACGCAGTATTTT
TRBV19	TRBJ2-2	NA	NA	CASSSYMDSRELFF	TGTGCCAGTAGTAGCTACATGGACAGCCGGGAGCTGTTTTTT
TRBV6-5	TRBJ2-7	NA	NA	CASTPIGGEQYF	TGTGCCAGCACTCCGATAGGGGGCGAGCAGTACTTC
TRBV7-9	TRBJ1-1	NA	NA	CASSWDGRPDTEAFF	TGTGCCAGCAGCTGGGACGGACGGCCGGACACTGAAGCTTTCTTT
TRBV6-1	TRBJ1-5	NA	NA	CASSPGYTIQPQHF	TGTGCCAGCAGTCCCGGGTATACGATTCAGCCCCAGCATTTT
TRBV11-2	TRBJ2-7	NA	few	CASSQMAEGRYEQYF	TGTGCCAGCAGCCAGATGGCCGAGGGGCGCTACGAGCAGTACTTC
TRBV4-2	TRBJ2-7	TRBD2	once	CASSHRQGGSYEQYF	TGTGCCAGCAGCCACCGTCAGGGAGGGAGCTACGAGCAGTACTTC
TRBV10-3	TRBJ2-7	NA	NA	CATSQGGGSTSPYEQYF	TGTGCCACGTCTCAGGGGGGTGGTTCAACAAGCCCATACGAGCAGTACTTC
TRBV20-1	TRBJ2-7	NA	NA	CSAPEGYEQYF	TGCAGTGCTCCCGAGGGCTACGAGCAGTACTTC
TRBV6-5	TRBJ1-3	NA	NA	CASSYKFGSGNTIYF	TGTGCCAGCAGTTACAAGTTCGGCTCTGGAAACACCATATATTTT
TRBV7-6	TRBJ2-3	TRBD1	NA	CASSLTGSTTDTQYF	TGTGCCAGCAGCTTGACAGGGTCTACCACAGATACGCAGTATTTT
TRBV9	TRBJ2-3	NA	once	CASSVEGADTQYF	TGTGCCAGCAGCGTAGAAGGCGCGGATACGCAGTATTTT
TRBV18	TRBJ2-5	NA	NA	CASSPGPTLETQYF	TGTGCCAGCTCACCGGGGCCTACACTGGAGACCCAGTACTTC
TRBV11-2	TRBJ2-7	TRBD2	NA	CASSLGVAGDYEQYF	TGTGCCAGCAGCCTCGGGGTAGCGGGGGACTACGAGCAGTACTTC
TRBV28	TRBJ2-3	TRBD2	NA	CASSTAGLAGLLGTDTQYF	TGTGCCAGCAGTACCGCGGGACTAGCGGGATTGTTAGGAACAGATACGCAGTATTTT
TRBV11-2	TRBJ2-1	TRBD1	NA	CASSSLTGVGNNEQFF	TGTGCCAGCAGCTCTCTTACAGGGGTTGGAAACAATGAGCAGTTCTTC
TRBV6-6	TRBJ2-5	NA	NA	CASRTGHQETQYF	TGTGCCAGCAGAACGGGACACCAAGAGACCCAGTACTTC
TRBV6-5	TRBJ1-1	NA	NA	CASKVGGGTEAFF	TGTGCCAGCAAGGTAGGGGGGGGCACTGAAGCTTTCTTT
TRBV7-9	TRBJ1-1	TRBD1	NA	CASSLGQGSAFF	TGTGCCAGCAGCTTAGGACAGGGTTCAGCTTTCTTT
TRBV25-1	TRBJ1-4	NA	NA	CASSGTVAANEKLFF	TGTGCCAGCAGTGGGACGGTGGCCGCTAATGAAAAACTGTTTTTT
TRBV6-6	TRBJ2-7	NA	NA	CASSYSGQGPYEQYF	TGTGCCAGCAGTTACTCGGGGCAGGGGCCCTACGAGCAGTACTTC
TRBV11-2	TRBJ2-7	NA	NA	CASIRGSWANEQYF	TGTGCCAGCATCCGGGGATCGTGGGCTAACGAGCAGTACTTC
TRBV6-1	TRBJ2-1	TRBD2	few	CASSASSGSRDEQFF	TGTGCCAGCAGTGCGTCTAGCGGGAGTAGGGATGAGCAGTTCTTC
TRBV23-1	TRBJ2-5	NA	few	CASSLLGISRSVETQYF	TGCGCCAGCAGTCTCTTGGGTATTAGCCGTTCCGTAGAGACCCAGTACTTC
TRBV2	TRBJ2-3	NA	NA	CASRQGTDTQYF	TGTGCCAGTCGACAGGGCACAGATACGCAGTATTTT
TRBV10-3	TRBJ2-3	TRBD1	NA	CAISGPGQGADTQYF	TGTGCCATCAGTGGACCGGGACAGGGTGCAGATACGCAGTATTTT
TRBV5-4	TRBJ2-3	TRBD2	NA	CASSLSGTADTQYF	TGTGCCAGCAGCTTAAGCGGGACGGCGGATACGCAGTATTTT
TRBV27	TRBJ1-1	NA	once	CASSLLEGVGTEAFF	TGTGCCAGCAGTTTATTGGAAGGGGTGGGCACTGAAGCTTTCTTT
TRBV19	TRBJ1-2	NA	NA	CASSRGERGYTF	TGTGCCAGTAGTCGTGGGGAAAGGGGCTACACCTTC
TRBV27	TRBJ1-1	NA	NA	CASSLEGVGYTEAFF	TGTGCCAGCAGTTTAGAGGGGGTAGGGTACACTGAAGCTTTCTTT
TRBV11-3	TRBJ2-2	NA	few	CASSSRGTEDTGELFF	TGTGCCAGCAGCTCCCGGGGCACAGAGGACACCGGGGAGCTGTTTTTT
TRBV21-1	TRBJ1-1	NA	once	CASSKEVTSEAFF	TGTGCCAGCAGCAAAGAGGTGACAAGTGAAGCTTTCTTT
TRBV7-2	TRBJ2-7	NA	NA	CASSIGGYNEQYF	TGTGCCAGCAGCATAGGGGGTTACAACGAGCAGTACTTC
TRBV2	TRBJ2-3	NA	NA	CASSSTTHSDTQYF	TGTGCCAGCAGCTCGACAACTCACTCAGATACGCAGTATTTT
TRBV7-8	TRBJ1-6	TRBD1	NA	CASSVQGAYSPLHF	TGTGCCAGCTCCGTTCAGGGGGCATATTCACCCCTCCACTTT
TRBV15	TRBJ1-3	NA	NA	CATSTRTATYSGNTIYF	TGTGCCACCAGCACACGGACAGCAACCTACTCTGGAAACACCATATATTTT
TRBV30	TRBJ1-1	NA	NA	CAWRTDMNTEAFF	TGTGCCTGGCGGACAGATATGAACACTGAAGCTTTCTTT
TRBV5-1	TRBJ2-5	TRBD2	NA	CASSATAWGGQETQYF	TGCGCCAGCAGCGCGACAGCTTGGGGGGGTCAAGAGACCCAGTACTTC
TRBV6-1	TRBJ1-5	NA	NA	CASSNQGIGDQPQHF	TGTGCCAGCAGTAACCAGGGTATCGGGGATCAGCCCCAGCATTTT
TRBV4-1	TRBJ1-4	NA	NA	CASSQAPSQGPRENEKLFF	TGCGCCAGCAGCCAAGCTCCTTCGCAGGGGCCTAGGGAAAATGAAAAACTGTTTTTT
TRBV6-5	TRBJ2-7	NA	once	CASSYSNQGLNEQYF	TGTGCCAGCAGTTACTCGAATCAGGGTCTAAACGAGCAGTACTTC
TRBV6-6	TRBJ2-1	TRBD2	NA	CASSGASGSSKQFF	TGTGCCAGCAGTGGCGCTAGCGGGAGCAGTAAGCAGTTCTTC